The rows below give T cell receptor beta chains drawn from one sample of a study of blood T cells in healthy people across ages. Each CDR3 protein gets one entry after TCRdb re-called the 5' RACE reads with MiXCR. The data hold about 640,000 distinct CDR3 sequences, with 45% to 65% observed a single time. The specimen was blood. These receptors all stem from a man aged 55 to 70 in good health. The conserved cysteine and the conserved F or W are not part of the CDR3 here. For some rows the clone size is stated as once, few or many, or as a class when expanded; others skip it.

V gene	J gene	clone size	CDR3 protein
TRBV27	TRBJ1-1	-	ASSFWGQDEAF
TRBV6-6	TRBJ2-4	-	ASAHPRGGVDIQY
TRBV5-1	TRBJ2-1	-	ASTQTSGNYNEQF
TRBV2	TRBJ1-5	-	ASRSGQGASNQPQH
TRBV7-9	TRBJ2-7	-	ASSSGVAGRTYEQY
TRBV7-9	TRBJ2-4	few	ASSLAGGASIQY
TRBV5-1	TRBJ1-5	few	ASRPTGASNQPQH
TRBV6-1	TRBJ1-1	-	ASSEVTGARTEAF
TRBV3-1	TRBJ2-4	-	ASSQWSRGPAQY
TRBV20-1	TRBJ2-1	once	SARPSSGVYNEQF
TRBV6-5	TRBJ2-1	-	AASGGDSSNEQF
TRBV29-1	TRBJ1-1	-	SVEGEGGAVTEAF
TRBV7-2	TRBJ2-3	-	ASSLDIRSSTDTQY
TRBV7-2	TRBJ2-5	-	ASSLYAGIYNEQY
TRBV29-1	TRBJ2-3	few	SFSGYEDTQY
TRBV12-3/TRBV12-4	TRBJ2-5	-	ASSPTTSGETQY
TRBV6-1	TRBJ1-5	few	ASSNPGDQPQH
TRBV29-1	-	-	SVGSGKAGYEQY
TRBV5-1	TRBJ2-4	many	ASSLERGSLAKNIQY
TRBV12-3/TRBV12-4	TRBJ2-1	few	ASSVSNNEQF
TRBV5-1	TRBJ2-7	-	ASSRGTGVTANTYEQY
TRBV7-2	TRBJ1-2	few	ASSPGRRGHGYT
TRBV12-3/TRBV12-4	TRBJ2-1	-	ASTNGSHEQF
TRBV4-1	TRBJ1-1	once	ASSPGGHGMNTEAF
TRBV20-1	TRBJ2-4	few	SATDRVRNIQY
TRBV20-1	TRBJ2-1	-	SAIPASGGDNEQF
TRBV3-1	TRBJ1-6	few	ASSQVGVTDIGSPLH
TRBV7-2	TRBJ2-7	once	ASSLESGTYEQY
TRBV6-1	TRBJ1-5	-	ASSPGPHSIRGNQPQH
TRBV5-1	TRBJ2-7	-	ASRPQAGRSYEQY
TRBV10-3	TRBJ2-3	-	AIRPHGDPATDTQY
TRBV18	TRBJ1-4	-	ASSPPGTENEKLF
TRBV12-3/TRBV12-4	-	-	ASSPGLAFYEQY
TRBV10-3	TRBJ1-6	-	AISEAGSDSPLH
TRBV29-1	TRBJ2-7	-	SVASQGPEQY
TRBV25-1	TRBJ2-1	-	VSSAQIYNEQF
TRBV2	TRBJ1-1	few	ASSEIRVSNTEAF
TRBV13	TRBJ1-1	-	ASSGGQPNTKAF
TRBV21-1	TRBJ1-2	-	ASSKLVTGSPYGYT
TRBV20-1	TRBJ2-5	-	SARRRLRTKQETQY
TRBV3-1	TRBJ2-6	-	ASASGANVLT
TRBV6-5	TRBJ2-1	-	ASSYSRQAYNEQF
TRBV5-1	TRBJ2-1	-	ASSLEVVGMGPNEQF
TRBV12-3/TRBV12-4	TRBJ1-1	-	ASSLGTGGRTEAF
TRBV2	TRBJ2-1	-	ASSESRGGSEQF
TRBV11-2	TRBJ2-7	once	ASSLNAATSYEQY
TRBV12-5	TRBJ2-7	-	ASGLEVEQY
TRBV4-2	TRBJ2-7	-	ASRPTSGAYEQY
TRBV5-1	TRBJ1-1	few	ASSWGAGGNTEAF
TRBV10-1	TRBJ2-1	-	ASSQDRKGVSNEQF
TRBV3-1	TRBJ2-1	once	ASSHSGTPSSYNEQF
TRBV5-1	TRBJ1-4	-	ATRQGYNEKLF
TRBV7-2	TRBJ2-1	-	ASSRTGVLYLAEQF
TRBV5-1	TRBJ2-2	few	ASSLAGSTENTGELF
TRBV5-1	TRBJ1-1	once	ASSLGDRYTEAF
TRBV10-3	TRBJ1-5	-	AISEGPGQGFSNQPRH
TRBV29-1	TRBJ2-3	many	SVSGGGADTQY
TRBV5-1	TRBJ1-1	-	ASTLAQANTEAF
TRBV25-1	TRBJ1-4	-	ASRRGRDEKLF
TRBV4-1	TRBJ2-7	-	ASSQDPGSYEQY